The clone carrying this TCR beta chain was seen just once. Its matching antigen is unknown. A second roughly 6 to 11 cycle PCR used barcoded and J-beta primers. TCRdb re-called the 5' RACE reads with MiXCR, one entry per CDR3 protein. Among some 690,000 distinct CDR3 sequences listed, about 24% were seen once. The CDR3 is 16 residues long. V gave up 3 bases and J gave up 5 bases; unmatched junction bases: 6. CDR1 is SGHTA and CDR2 is FQGNSA in the germline V gene. The sample comes from a study of blood T cells in healthy people across ages. Findings of the study overall: The diversity estimates, figures obtained from one million T cells, were considered underestimates.

The clonotype was recovered from an older man in good health. This chain uses TRBV7-2 with TRBJ2-1, with 11 bases that match TRBD2. Input material: blood. CDR3 sequence (DNA): TGTGCCAGCAGCTTGAGTAGCGGGGGGGTAAACAATGAGCAGTTCTTC. Its protein is CASSLSSGGVNNEQFF. Drawing the rest from reference TRBV7-2 and TRBJ2-1, the complete variable domain is GAGVSQSPSNKVTEKGKDVELRCDPISGHTALYWYRQSLGQGLEFLIYFQGNSAPDKSGLPSDRFSAERTGGSVSTLTIQRTQQEDSAVYLCASSLSSGGVNNEQFFGPGTRLTVL.